These 15 T cell receptor beta chains came from one sample sequenced in a study of blood T cell repertoires in COVID-19 (dated by TCRdb to 2020 to 2021). The library was made by the immunoSEQ multiplex PCR assay. TCRdb took over this immuneACCESS table, retaining in-frame rearrangements with V and J assigned. Such tables are incomplete; in checked studies, under half of the missing clones stem from an unresolved V gene, and the remainder is unexplained. For this sample there are 100,000 or so clones; approximately 83% appear just once. Roughly 4% of the sample comes from the top ten. Sequenced: peripheral blood. These receptors originate from a man aged 50 to 60 with acute or convalescent COVID-19.

The gene calls are TRBV10-3 and TRBJ2-7, with no clear D. V was trimmed by 2 bases and J by 0 bases, leaving 17 bases between them. The CDR3 length is 17 residues. Germline lookup yields CDR1 ENHRY and CDR2 SYGVKD. The CDR3 DNA reads as TGTGCCATCAGTGAGGAAGACCAGAGACTGAGCTCCTACGAGCAGTACTTC. This sequence encodes CAISEEDQRLSSYEQYF.

J is TRBJ2-1 and V is TRBV25-1, with D perhaps TRBD1 (5 bases). Trimming removed 4 bases from V and 0 bases from J, with 10 bases in between. The CDR3 runs 15 residues. In germline, CDR1 is MGHDK, CDR2 SYGVNS. The CDR3 is CASSAQGFSYNEQFF. In nucleotides, the CDR3 is TGTGCCAGCAGTGCCCAGGGTTTCTCCTACAATGAGCAGTTCTTC.

J is TRBJ2-7 and V is TRBV3-1 (or the pseudogene TRBV3-2), with 13 bases aligning to TRBD2. The CDR3 length is 15 residues. After removal of 2 bases from V and 7 bases from J, the junction contained 5 bases not matched to a gene. Germline CDR1 and CDR2: LGHDT and YNNKEL (reference sequence). CDR3 nucleotide sequence: TGTGCCAGCAGCCAATTAACTAGCGGGAGGGTAGAGCAGTACTTC. It is translated as CASSQLTSGRVEQYF.

The chain couples TRBV5-1 to TRBJ1-1, with TRBD1 matching over 8 bases. With 0 bases clipped from V and 9 bases from J, the junction kept 4 bases outside the gene matches. Germline V gene data show CDR1 as SGHRS and CDR2 as YFSETQ. This CDR3 comprises 13 residues. The CDR3 region is CASSLDGQGKAFF. As DNA, the CDR3 is TGCGCCAGCAGCTTGGACGGACAGGGAAAAGCTTTCTTT.

The chain links TRBV18 to TRBJ2-3, with D unclear. Germline V gives CDR1 KGHSH, CDR2 LQKENI. V was cut by 4 bases and J by 3 bases, with 2 bases left in between. The CDR3 extends over 11 amino acids. CDR3 DNA: TGTGCCAGCTCACTAACAGATACGCAGTATTTT. Translating gives CASSLTDTQYF.

The J gene is TRBJ2-3, the V gene TRBV7-9; 8 nucleotides align to TRBD1. The CDR3 covers 15 residues. V was clipped by 8 bases and J by 0 bases; unmatched bases: 7. Looked up from germline, CDR1 is SEHNR and CDR2 is FQNEAQ (reference sequence). CDR3 amino acids: CASQGTGTSTDTQYF. The CDR3 nucleotides read TGTGCCAGCCAAGGGACAGGAACTAGCACAGATACGCAGTATTTT.

The sample holds one count of this clone. The genes are TRBV19 and TRBJ1-5, with 9 nucleotides matching TRBD1. The ends lost 3 bases at V and 0 bases at J; junction bases unmatched: 9. The CDR3 runs to 18 residues. Germline CDR1 and CDR2: LNHDA and SQIVND (reference sequence). Here the CDR3 reads CASSMMGTGQYSNQPQHF. The CDR3 coding sequence is TGTGCCAGTAGTATGATGGGGACAGGGCAGTATAGCAATCAGCCCCAGCATTTT.

By sample fraction, this clone is medium-sized (0.01 to 0.1%). This same CDR3 is encoded by further DNA sequences in the sample. The chain has TRBV20-1 and TRBJ2-7; weak D call: TRBD2 (5 bases). Germline V gives CDR1 DFQATT, CDR2 SNEGSKA (reference sequence). With 5 bases removed from V and 2 bases from J, the gap between germline ends came to 7 bases. The CDR3 is made up of 11 amino acids. The CDR3 coding sequence is TGCAGTGCTCTGAGGGCCTACGAGCAGTACTTC. Its translation is CSALRAYEQYF.

This chain joins TRBV3-1 (or the pseudogene TRBV3-2) and TRBJ2-3; TRBD2 matches 11 bases. Germline V gives CDR1 LGHDT, CDR2 YNNKEL (reference sequence). J was trimmed by 4 bases and V by 0 bases; bases with no gene match: 6. The CDR3 is 17 amino acids. This CDR3 reads CASSQEGPLAGADTQYF. DNA of the CDR3: TGTGCCAGCAGCCAAGAGGGCCCACTAGCGGGAGCAGATACGCAGTATTTT.

This clone appeared once. The chain links TRBV7-2 to TRBJ2-3; maybe TRBD1 (5 bases). The CDR3 is made up of 14 amino acids. V was shortened by 1 base and J by 6 bases, with 11 bases between the two germline ends. CDR1 is SGHTA and CDR2 is FQGNSA in the germline V gene. The CDR3 loop reads CASSLGQGSDTQYF. CDR3 DNA: TGTGCCAGCAGCTTAGGGCAGGGAAGCGATACGCAGTATTTT.

The chain uses TRBV18 and TRBJ2-1; perhaps TRBD2 as D (7 bases). CDR3 size: 16 residues. Germline loops: CDR1 KGHSH, CDR2 LQKENI. Trimming cost V 2 bases and J 5 bases, with 16 bases left between them. CDR3 bases: TGTGCCAGCTCACCAGGTCCGGGGGGCATGAACAATGAGCAGTTCTTC. Amino acid sequence: CASSPGPGGMNNEQFF.

This sequence joins TRBV7-9 and TRBJ2-1, with TRBD2 matching over 12 bases. Germline loops: CDR1 SEHNR, CDR2 FQNEAQ (reference sequence). The length of the CDR3 is 17 residues. Trimming removed 5 bases from V and 8 bases from J; junction bases left unmatched: 13. The DNA of the CDR3 is TGTGCCAGCAGCGTAGGAAGATCTAGCGGGGGGGCAGATGAGCAGTTCTTC. Its protein is CASSVGRSSGGADEQFF.

The chain employs TRBV7-9 and TRBJ2-1, with TRBD2 identical over 7 bases. Looked up from germline, CDR1 is SEHNR and CDR2 is FQNEAQ (reference sequence). V was clipped by 8 bases and J by 8 bases; unmatched bases: 9. The CDR3 extends over 13 amino acids. In nucleotides, the CDR3 is TGTGCCAGCGAGACGCGGGGGTATGATGAGCAGTTCTTC. It translates to CASETRGYDEQFF.

As to this clone: In the same sample, other DNA sequences code for this CDR3. This sequence joins TRBV7-3 and TRBJ1-2, with 7 nucleotides matching TRBD1. Trimming cost V 5 bases and J 5 bases; bases outside gene matches: 5. Germline V gene data show CDR1 as SGHTA and CDR2 as FQGTGA. This CDR3 has 13 amino acids. The CDR3 region is CASSLGQRYGYTF. CDR3 in DNA: TGTGCCAGCAGCCTGGGACAGCGATATGGCTACACCTTC.

This chain joins TRBV11-3 and TRBJ2-1, with 9 bases lining up with TRBD2. This CDR3 comprises 15 residues. Germline CDR1 and CDR2: SGHNT and YENEEA. V lost 1 base and J lost 8; bases outside the gene matches: 6. This CDR3 is CASSLGASGTDEQFF. The DNA of the CDR3 is TGTGCCAGCAGCTTAGGGGCTAGCGGGACCGATGAGCAGTTCTTC.